Listed below are T cell receptor beta chains from one sample, sequenced in a study of cytomegalovirus exposure and HLA in healthy donors. The method was immunoSEQ multiplex PCR; TCRdb's version includes in-frame clones alone and lacks a portion of them. The sample has roughly 150,000 clones; less than 90% are singletons. Sequenced input: PBMCs. The receptors derive from a man aged 30 to 45 in good health and CMV-seronegative. Each CDR3 is given without its conserved first and last residue.

cdr3_aa	v_call
ASSLSRDNEQF	TRBV7-3
AVLRISGVEETQY	TRBV11-2
ASSSSGDTQY	TRBV7-9
AISPGQGRETQY	TRBV10-3
ASSLVGQVNTEAF	TRBV7-9
ASSPTESEKLF	TRBV18
ASSWSGGEGGELF	TRBV7-2
AGDIENTIY	TRBV20-1
AWRDIAGERNIQY	TRBV30
ASSPYLSGDGSYEQY	TRBV27
ASSYSGGSYNEQF	TRBV6-5
ASSVRLASYNEQF	TRBV5-1
ASEVAGGVRNEQY	TRBV13
ASSGQGSRTEAF	TRBV7-8
ASSLVIQGSTEAF	TRBV5-4
ASSSDILRDTEAF	TRBV11-2
ASSWEEATQY	TRBV5-4